This paragraph covers one TCR beta chain sequence. PCR primers comprised 60 Vbeta and 13 Jbeta primers. The table came from immunoSEQ multiplex PCR; TCRdb's copy has only in-frame clones and leaves some out. The profile shows approximately 90,000 clones, over 70% of them singletons. The data were taken from a study of cytomegalovirus exposure and HLA in healthy donors. V lost 5 bases, J lost 0 bases, and 16 bases stayed unmatched. CDR1 and CDR2 from the germline V gene are LNHDA and SQIVND (reference sequence). The CDR3 sequence is 19 residues long. The genes are TRBV19 and TRBJ1-5; 7 nucleotides align to TRBD1. The sequencing input was PBMCs. The receptor was isolated from a woman in her thirties or forties in good health and CMV-seronegative. The CDR3: CASSPYRQGVGYSNQPQHF. CDR3 sequence (DNA): TGTGCCAGTAGTCCCTATCGGCAGGGGGTGGGGTATAGCAATCAGCCCCAGCATTTT.